This TCR beta chain was captured by sequencing in a study of cytomegalovirus exposure and HLA in healthy donors. About the study: Early release data held around 82 million unique TCRs from HLA-typed donors. Study results and caveats: The availability of immune exposure information extended only to CMV serostatus. When a later analysis was performed, an Asian-associated ancestry cluster reportedly had fewer N-insertions than the roughly 670-donor mean.

Details on this clone: Antigen specificity is unknown.

The CDR3 contains 11 residues. Germline V gene data show CDR1 as SQVTM and CDR2 as ANQGSEA. V gave up 4 bases and J gave up 5 bases, with 8 bases separating them. The PCR had 60 Vbeta and 13 Jbeta primers. Per the study methods: Later reanalysis found roughly 80 million unique TCR beta chains, around 10 million of them shared. Repertoires were generated with immunoSEQ multiplex PCR, while TCRdb's copy carries only in-frame clones and drops some. That table gives V, J and clone size, and the DNA gave D and trimming. The sample's table shows tens of thousands of clones. The rearrangement joins TRBV29-1 to TRBJ2-5, with a tentative D call TRBD2 (5 bases). This receptor was obtained from a woman aged 40 to 50 in good health and CMV-seropositive. The sample consisted of PBMCs. CDR3 in amino acids: CSVGRRETQYF. The CDR3 coding sequence is TGCAGCGTTGGAAGGAGGGAGACCCAGTACTTC.